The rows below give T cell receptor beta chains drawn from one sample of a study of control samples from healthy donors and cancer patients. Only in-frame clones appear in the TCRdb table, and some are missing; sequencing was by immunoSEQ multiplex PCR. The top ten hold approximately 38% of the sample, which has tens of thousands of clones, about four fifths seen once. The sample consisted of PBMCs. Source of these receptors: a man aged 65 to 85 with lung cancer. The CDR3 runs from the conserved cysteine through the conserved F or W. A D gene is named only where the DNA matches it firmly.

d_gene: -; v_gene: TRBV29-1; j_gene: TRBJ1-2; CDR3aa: CSVQKPSPNYGYTF
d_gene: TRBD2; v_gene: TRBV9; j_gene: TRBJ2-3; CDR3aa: CASSASRTSPTQYF
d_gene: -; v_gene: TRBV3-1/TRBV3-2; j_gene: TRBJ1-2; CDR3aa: CASSQGASRPNYGYTF
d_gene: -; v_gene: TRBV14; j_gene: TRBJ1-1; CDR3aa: CASSQVKFMGTRIMNTEAFF
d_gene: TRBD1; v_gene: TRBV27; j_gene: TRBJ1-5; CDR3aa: CASSSRQGVGNQPQHF
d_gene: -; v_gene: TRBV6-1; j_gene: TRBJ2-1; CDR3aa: CASSEATSLEQFF
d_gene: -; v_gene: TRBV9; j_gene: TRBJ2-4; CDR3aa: CASSAQGGGDGVQYF
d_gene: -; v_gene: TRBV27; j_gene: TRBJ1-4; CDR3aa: CASGEGRRELFF
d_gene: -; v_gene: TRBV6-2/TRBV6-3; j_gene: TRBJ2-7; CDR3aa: CASSSLGPEKGQYF
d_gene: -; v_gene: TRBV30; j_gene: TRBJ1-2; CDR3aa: CAWSAMEGGGGFRGYGYTF
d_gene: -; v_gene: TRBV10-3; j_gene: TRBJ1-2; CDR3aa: CAISETSNYGYTF
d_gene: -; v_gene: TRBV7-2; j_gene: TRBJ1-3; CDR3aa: CASSLGQAGNTIYF
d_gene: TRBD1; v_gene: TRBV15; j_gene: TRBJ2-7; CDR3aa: CATSRHGQAYEQYF
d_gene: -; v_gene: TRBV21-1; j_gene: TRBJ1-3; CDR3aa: CARLTPNGTGGNTIYF
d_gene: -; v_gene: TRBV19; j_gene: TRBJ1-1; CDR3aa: CASSIRGNTEAFF
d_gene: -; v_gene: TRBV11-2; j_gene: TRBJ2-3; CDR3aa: CASSPLGGSQYF
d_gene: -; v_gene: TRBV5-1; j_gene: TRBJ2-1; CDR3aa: CASSLGVENEQFF
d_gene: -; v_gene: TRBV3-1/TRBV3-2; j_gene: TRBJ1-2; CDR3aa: CASSQAGSGGYTF
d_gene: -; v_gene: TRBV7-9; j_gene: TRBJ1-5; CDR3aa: CASSLSSGGPQHF
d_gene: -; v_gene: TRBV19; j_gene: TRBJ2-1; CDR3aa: CASSITGVHEQFF
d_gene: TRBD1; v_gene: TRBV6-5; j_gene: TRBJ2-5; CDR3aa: CASSSGTGFQETQYF
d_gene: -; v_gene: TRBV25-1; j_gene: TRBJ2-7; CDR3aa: CASSLDGTYEQYF
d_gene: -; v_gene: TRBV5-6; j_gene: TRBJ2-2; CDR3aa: CASSLGTSWPGELFF
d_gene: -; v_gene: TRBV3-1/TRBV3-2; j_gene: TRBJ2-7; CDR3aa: CASSQPNSYEQYF